Sequencing of this T cell receptor beta chain was carried out in a study of blood T cell repertoires in COVID-19. Overall study: Sample material is recorded as cDNA or gDNA derived from T cells, B-cell-depleted T cells, or PBMCs.

This table comes from immunoSEQ multiplex PCR, and its TCRdb copy is limited to in-frame clones, with some not included. The data hold 200,000 to 300,000 clones, with roughly 80% observed a single time. This CDR3 is built from 17 residues. J was trimmed by 6 bases and V by 4 bases; bases with no gene match: 12. The germline gives CDR1 SGHKS, CDR2 YYEKEE (reference sequence). This clonotype was obtained from a man older than 75 with acute or convalescent COVID-19. The sequenced material came from peripheral blood. The chain uses TRBV5-5 and TRBJ2-1, with 11 nucleotides matching TRBD2. For the CDR3, the DNA is TGTGCCAGCAGCGTGTCCTCGACTAGCGGGACGTTCAATGAGCAGTTCTTC. It is translated as CASSVSSTSGTFNEQFF.